Shown below are 9 T cell receptor beta chains from a single sample sequenced in a study of T cells in Graves' hyperthyroidism and ophthalmopathy. There were TCR beta CDR3 regions amplified from RNA transcripts. Carried out on the TCR CDR3, a first-round RT-PCR used the HTBI primer set. TCRdb redid the calling of the multiplex PCR reads with MiXCR, one entry per CDR3 protein. The sample holds 600,000 or so distinct CDR3 sequences; 14% are singletons and the top ten take over 6%. The sequenced sample was blood. These receptors were obtained from a woman between 18 and 29 years old with Graves' ophthalmopathy.

The V and J genes are TRBV6-2 or TRBV6-3 and TRBJ2-2; TRBD2 matches 12 bases. The trim removed 6 bases at V and 5 bases at J, leaving 7 bases unmatched. Germline loops: CDR1 MNHEY, CDR2 SVGEGT. The CDR3 has 16 amino acids. The DNA for the CDR3 is TGTGCCAGCAGCCTACCTAGCGGGAGGGGAACCGGGGAGCTGTTTTTT. This encodes CASSLPSGRGTGELFF.

For this clonotype: With a much larger clone just one base away, this may be a read error. The V and J genes are TRBV7-9 and TRBJ1-2, with a possible D match to TRBD1 (6 bases). The CDR3 has 14 residues. Germline CDR1 reads SEHNR; CDR2 reads FQNEAQ (reference sequence). Trimming took off 5 bases at V and 4 bases at J, with 14 bases between the two ends. CDR3 nucleotides: TGTGCCAGCAGCCTAAGGACAGATAGCTATGGCTACACCTTC. This translates into CASSLRTDSYGYTF.

This clonotype came up many times. This chain links TRBV20-1 with TRBJ2-7; TRBD2 matches at 14 bases. V shed 3 bases and J 7 bases; nucleotides not matched to a gene: 14. CDR1 DFQATT and CDR2 SNEGSKA come from the germline V gene (reference sequence). The CDR3 runs to 17 residues. CDR3 nucleotide sequence: TGCAGTGCTAGTGGGGGGGGACTAGCGGGAGTTACGGAGGAGCAGTACTTC. Translated: CSASGGGLAGVTEEQYF.

This clonotype was detected ten times or more. The rearrangement links TRBV7-9 to TRBJ2-1; 12 positions match TRBD2. V shed 4 bases, J shed 3 bases, and the junction held 7 bases outside the gene matches. The germline V gene encodes CDR1 SEHNR and CDR2 FQNEAQ (reference sequence). The CDR3 is 17 residues long. CDR3 coding DNA: TGTGCCAGCAGCTCCGGGACTAGCGGGCCCGACTACAATGAGCAGTTCTTC. Translated, it gives CASSSGTSGPDYNEQFF.

J is TRBJ1-4 and V is TRBV5-1, with D perhaps TRBD1 (6 bases). From germline, CDR1 is SGHRS and CDR2 YFSETQ. Trimming took 4 bases from V and 0 from J, leaving 13 bases between them. The CDR3 totals 16 residues. The CDR3 DNA follows: TGCGCCAGCAGCCCCTCACAGGGATCAACTAATGAAAAACTGTTTTTT. Translation: CASSPSQGSTNEKLFF. The full variable domain, rest sourced from reference TRBV5-1 and TRBJ1-4, is KAGVTQTPRYLIKTRGQQVTLSCSPISGHRSVSWYQQTPGQGLQFLFEYFSETQRNKGNFPGRFSGRQFSNSRSEMNVSTLELGDSALYLCASSPSQGSTNEKLFFGSGTQLSVL.

There are many counts of this clonotype. This chain joins TRBV9 and TRBJ2-1, with 11 bases lining up with TRBD2. CDR3 length: 13 residues. Germline CDR1 is SGDLS and CDR2 is YYNGEE. V trimming: 1 base; J trimming: 9 bases; junction bases outside the gene matches: 0. DNA for the CDR3: TGTGCCAGCAGCGTACTAGCGGGGGGTGAGCAGTTCTTC. It translates to CASSVLAGGEQFF.

This clonotype was found many times. The J gene is TRBJ1-4, the V gene TRBV5-8, with 9 bases matching TRBD1. The CDR3 totals 14 residues. V dropped 3 bases and J dropped 4; count of bases not matched to a gene: 1. Germline V gene sequence: CDR1 SGHTS, CDR2 YDEGEE. The CDR3 coding sequence is TGTGCCAGCAGCTCGGGACAGGGTAATGAAAAACTGTTTTTT. The encoded protein is CASSSGQGNEKLFF. The whole variable domain, remainder taken from reference TRBV5-8 and TRBJ1-4, is EAGVTQSPTHLIKTRGQQATLRCSPISGHTSVYWYQQALGLGLQFLLWYDEGEERNRGNFPPRFSGRQFPNYSSELNVNALELEDSALYLCASSSGQGNEKLFFGSGTQLSVL.

Of note for this clonotype: A much larger clone lies a single base off, so this may be a read error. The genes are TRBV20-1 and TRBJ2-6; the D call may be TRBD1 or TRBD2 (5 bases each). V lost 6 bases to trimming and J lost 4 bases, with 13 bases between them. CDR1 and CDR2 from the germline V gene are DFQATT and SNEGSKA (reference sequence). The CDR3 has 14 amino acids. The CDR3 sequence: CSANRDPGANVLTF. The CDR3 DNA is TGCAGTGCAAACCGGGACCCAGGGGCCAACGTCCTGACTTTC.

This clonotype was detected ten times or more. The chain links TRBV13 to TRBJ2-7; 9 bases map to TRBD1. The CDR3 runs 15 residues. The V gene's germline CDR1 is PRHDT and CDR2 FYEKMQ (reference sequence). V shed 4 bases and J 7 bases; nucleotides not matched to a gene: 11. DNA for the CDR3: TGTGCCAGCAGCTCGACAGGGGGATTTAACTGGGAGCAGTACTTC. Protein: CASSSTGGFNWEQYF. The full variable domain, its missing parts supplied by reference TRBV13 and TRBJ2-7, is AAGVIQSPRHLIKEKRETATLKCYPIPRHDTVYWYQQGPGQDPQFLISFYEKMQSDKGSIPDRFSAQQFSDYHSELNMSSLELGDSALYFCASSSTGGFNWEQYFGPGTRLTVT.